This T cell receptor beta chain was profiled in a study of vaccination and CD4 T cells after COVID-19. With regard to this clonotype: The antigen is undetermined.

Stated treatment: approximately nine-day PBMC culture with coronavirus spike peptide pools or control peptides (ViraFEST assay). Germline loops: CDR1 SNHLY, CDR2 FYNNEI. The germline V and J ends were trimmed by 4 bases and 1 base, with 7 bases remaining between them. The CDR3 consists of 13 residues. Sequencing of the DNA from cultured CD4+ T cells was carried out with the Oncomine TCR Beta short-read assay. TCRdb processed the PCR reads anew with MiXCR; each CDR3 protein has one entry. The sample lists 20,000 to 25,000 distinct CDR3 sequences; about 66% were seen once. The sample taken for sequencing was CD4+ T cells from blood, cultured in vitro. The V gene is TRBV2, the J gene TRBJ1-1, with a possible D match to TRBD1 (6 bases). This receptor was obtained from a human donor who had recovered from COVID-19. Written as DNA, the CDR3 is TGTGCCAGCAGTGTGGGACAGAACACTGAAGCTTTCTTT. The encoded protein is CASSVGQNTEAFF.